This TCR beta chain was sequenced for a study of T cell changes during pregnancy in multiple sclerosis. The V gene's germline CDR1 is LGHNA and CDR2 YNFKEQ. The V and J ends lost 1 base and 4 bases, in that order; junction bases with no gene match: 1. CDR3 length: 16 residues. Assay used: immunoSEQ multiplex PCR; TCRdb lists only in-frame clones, some missing. The data hold tens of thousands of clones, with around nine tenths observed a single time. Sequenced here: peripheral blood, sampled in the second trimester of pregnancy. The sequence derives from a female donor in good health, enrolled as a control in a pregnancy study. The J gene is TRBJ2-2, the V gene TRBV4-2; 12 nucleotides line up with TRBD2. This CDR3 is CASSQGTSGVTGELFF. CDR3 nucleotides: TGTGCCAGCAGCCAAGGGACTAGCGGGGTCACCGGGGAGCTGTTTTTT.